This TCR beta chain was captured by sequencing in a study of cytomegalovirus exposure and HLA in healthy donors. The PCR had 60 Vbeta and 13 Jbeta primers. Sequencing was performed with immunoSEQ multiplex PCR; in TCRdb, only in-frame clones are kept and a portion is missing. The table records about 140,000 clones, roughly 79% of them present only once. The CDR3 runs 16 residues. Per the germline V gene, CDR1 is SGDLS and CDR2 is YYNGEE. V was clipped by 0 bases and J by 1 base, with 11 bases between them. The chain links TRBV9 to TRBJ1-3, with D unclear. Sequenced sample: PBMCs. This sequence was found in a man younger than 40 in good health and CMV-seropositive. CDR3 in DNA: TGTGCCAGCAGCGTAGACCTCACTGATTCTGGAAACACCATATATTTT. The encoded protein is CASSVDLTDSGNTIYF.